Listed below are T cell receptor beta chains from one sample, sequenced in a study of blood T cell repertoires in COVID-19. The method was immunoSEQ multiplex PCR; TCRdb's version includes in-frame clones alone and lacks a portion of them. The sample lists 250,000 or so clones; around 85% were seen once. Sample: peripheral blood. The receptors come from a man between 60 and 70 years old with acute or convalescent COVID-19. Each CDR3 is given with its conserved first and last residue. The D gene is left open where the match is weak. Clone size is given for some rows only: seen once, a few or many times, or a class if the clone is expanded.

D gene	V gene	clone size	J gene	CDR3 protein	CDR3 DNA
.	TRBV4-2	.	TRBJ1-2	CASSRGAQGGNYGYTF	TGTGCCAGCAGCCGAGGGGCACAGGGTGGTAACTATGGCTACACCTTC
.	TRBV5-1	once	TRBJ2-1	CASSPVYPDMGNEQFF	TGCGCCAGCAGTCCTGTCTACCCGGACATGGGGAATGAGCAGTTCTTC
.	TRBV19	.	TRBJ1-6	CASSLGSSYNSPLHF	TGTGCCAGTAGTCTCGGGAGCTCCTATAATTCACCCCTCCACTTT
.	TRBV19	.	TRBJ1-2	CASSTGYESYTF	TGTGCCAGTAGTACAGGGTATGAGAGCTACACCTTC
TRBD1	TRBV5-4	.	TRBJ2-1	CASSSGTGFINEQFF	TGTGCCAGCAGCTCCGGGACAGGGTTTATCAATGAGCAGTTCTTC
TRBD2	TRBV4-2	.	TRBJ2-3	CASSQVLFRLAGTDTQYF	TGTGCCAGCAGCCAAGTCTTATTTAGGCTAGCGGGTACAGATACGCAGTATTTT
.	TRBV13	.	TRBJ2-1	CASTWHNEQFF	TGTGCCAGCACCTGGCACAATGAGCAGTTCTTC
TRBD2	TRBV9	once	TRBJ2-5	CARSGGGHSGETQYF	TGTGCCCGCAGCGGGGGGGGACACTCTGGAGAGACCCAGTACTTC
.	TRBV6-6	once	TRBJ1-4	CASTDEVGSREKLFF	TGTGCCAGCACCGATGAAGTTGGGAGCAGAGAAAAACTGTTTTTT
TRBD1	TRBV29-1	few	TRBJ1-2	CSVDTGQEVEGYTF	TGCAGCGTGGACACGGGACAGGAGGTAGAAGGCTACACCTTC
TRBD1	TRBV7-9	once	TRBJ1-5	CASSFMTGNQPQHF	TGTGCCAGCAGCTTCATGACAGGGAATCAGCCCCAGCATTTT
TRBD2	TRBV5-3	.	TRBJ2-7	CARNHPSGSLHEQYF	TGTGCCAGAAACCACCCAAGCGGGAGCCTCCACGAGCAGTACTTC
TRBD1	TRBV18	.	TRBJ1-6	CASSPAAGGWSPLHF	TGTGCCAGCTCACCAGCAGCAGGGGGATGGTCACCCCTCCACTTT
TRBD2	TRBV24-1	.	TRBJ2-3	CATSDPTSGSDTQYF	TGTGCCACCAGTGACCCGACTAGCGGGAGTGATACGCAGTATTTT
.	TRBV5-4	.	TRBJ1-2	CASSLPAGNPYLGYTF	TGTGCCAGCAGCTTGCCGGCAGGGAACCCCTATTTGGGCTACACCTTC
TRBD2	TRBV19	.	TRBJ2-1	CASSLAGGDNEQFF	TGTGCCAGTAGTTTAGCGGGGGGAGACAATGAGCAGTTCTTC
TRBD1	TRBV6-4	.	TRBJ1-5	CASSDSRQGAGQPQHF	TGTGCCAGCAGTGACTCGAGGCAGGGGGCCGGTCAGCCCCAGCATTTT
.	TRBV12-3/TRBV12-4	.	TRBJ2-1	CASSPRLVHEQFF	TGTGCCAGCAGCCCCCGACTAGTCCATGAGCAGTTCTTC
TRBD1	TRBV6-4	.	TRBJ2-7	CASSTYTGALGADRSYEQYF	TGTGCCAGCAGTACATACACAGGGGCCCTCGGAGCGGACAGGTCCTACGAGCAGTACTTC
.	TRBV6-6	.	TRBJ2-1	CASSYSLAGNEQFF	TGTGCCAGCAGTTACTCGCTAGCCGGTAATGAGCAGTTCTTC
TRBD1	TRBV10-1	.	TRBJ1-2	CANYRGQGNYGYTF	TGCGCCAACTACAGGGGCCAAGGGAACTATGGCTACACCTTC
.	TRBV28	.	TRBJ1-5	CASEGGSHQPQHF	TGTGCCAGCGAGGGAGGGTCCCATCAGCCCCAGCATTTT
.	TRBV7-2	.	TRBJ1-4	CASSSPVGGRANEKLFF	TGTGCCAGCAGCTCCCCAGTAGGGGGAAGGGCGAATGAAAAACTGTTTTTT
.	TRBV27	.	TRBJ2-7	CASSSAYGAYEQYF	TGTGCCAGCAGTTCCGCCTATGGAGCTTACGAGCAGTACTTC
.	TRBV9	.	TRBJ2-2	CASSVASSNTGELFF	TGTGCCAGCAGCGTAGCTTCTTCGAACACCGGGGAGCTGTTTTTT
.	TRBV7-2	few	TRBJ1-1	CASSLRGRDTEAFF	TGTGCCAGCAGCTTAAGAGGGAGGGACACTGAAGCTTTCTTT
.	TRBV27	.	TRBJ2-1	CASSFMGSPIEQFF	TGTGCCAGCAGTTTTATGGGCAGTCCAATTGAGCAGTTCTTC
TRBD2	TRBV9	.	TRBJ2-1	CASSVEPSGRYEQFF	TGTGCCAGCAGCGTAGAGCCTAGCGGGAGGTATGAGCAGTTCTTC
.	TRBV6-1	.	TRBJ1-2	CASSEGPRPGAYGYTF	TGTGCCAGCAGTGAAGGCCCAAGACCAGGGGCCTATGGCTACACCTTC
TRBD2	TRBV24-1	once	TRBJ2-1	CATSDYGTSGTYNEQFF	TGTGCCACCAGTGATTATGGGACTAGCGGGACATACAATGAGCAGTTCTTC
TRBD1	TRBV19	few	TRBJ1-3	CASIDRGLSGNTIYF	TGTGCCAGTATCGACAGGGGGCTCTCTGGAAACACCATATATTTT
.	TRBV28	.	TRBJ2-7	CASSTPREQYF	TGTGCCAGCAGTACCCCCAGGGAGCAGTACTTC